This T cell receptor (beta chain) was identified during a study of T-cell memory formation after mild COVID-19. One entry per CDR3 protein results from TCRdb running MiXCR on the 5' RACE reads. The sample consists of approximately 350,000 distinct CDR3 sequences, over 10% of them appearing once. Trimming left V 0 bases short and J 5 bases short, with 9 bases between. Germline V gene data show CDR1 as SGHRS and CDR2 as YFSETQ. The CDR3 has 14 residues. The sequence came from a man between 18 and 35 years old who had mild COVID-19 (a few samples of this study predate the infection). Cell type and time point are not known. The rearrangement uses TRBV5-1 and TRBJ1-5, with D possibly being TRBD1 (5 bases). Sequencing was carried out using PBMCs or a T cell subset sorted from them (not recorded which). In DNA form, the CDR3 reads TGCGCCAGCAGCTTGGACAGGCCGGATCAGCCCCAGCATTTT. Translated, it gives CASSLDRPDQPQHF.